The entry that follows covers one T cell receptor beta chain sequence. The antigen is not known. The Oncomine TCR Beta short-read assay generated sequence data from the DNA of cultured CD4+ T cells. TCRdb used MiXCR to reprocess the PCR reads, holding one entry per CDR3 protein. The sample lists around 19,000 distinct CDR3 sequences, around 58% occurring once. As for treatment: roughly 10-day PBMC culture with coronavirus spike peptide pools or control peptides (ViraFEST assay). The dates of positive PCR tests extended from March through December 2020 and came before the US Alpha, Beta and Delta variants. This sample stems from a study of vaccination and CD4 T cells after COVID-19. Turning to the study itself: A median of 72 days (range 14 to 241) separated dose two from the taking of post-vaccine samples. Control cultures received a CEFX pool, an HIV-1 Nef pool, or no peptide.

The source is a human donor who had recovered from COVID-19. Sequencing was done on a sample of CD4+ T cells from blood, cultured in vitro.

The CDR3 protein is CAISELKRQGTNTQYF. In DNA form, the CDR3 reads TGTGCCATCAGTGAGTTGAAGAGACAGGGAACAAATACGCAGTATTTT. This chain connects TRBV10-3 to TRBJ2-3; 7 positions match TRBD1. Germline CDR1 reads ENHRY; CDR2 reads SYGVKD. The CDR3 spans 16 residues. V trimming: 1 base; J trimming: 7 bases; junction bases outside the gene matches: 11.